This record covers a single T cell receptor beta chain. The antigen remains unidentified. The sample belongs to a study of T cell repertoires in cytomegalovirus infection. The overall study: Both recently identified HLA-C-restricted and well-studied HLA-B-restricted CMV epitopes were used in the study. Indications came from public TCR beta signatures; they pointed to CMV infection and to a matching HLA type. General study findings and limits: CMV carriers having the relevant HLA were flagged by cumulative public TCR beta family frequency. Ex vivo responses were dominated by HLA-C-restricted CMV-specific TCR beta clonotypes.

TCRdb processed the reads anew with MiXCR; each CDR3 protein has one entry. Of some 940,000 distinct CDR3 sequences in the sample, around 32% were seen once. The sequencing here drew on cultured CD8+ T cells from PBMCs, taken from culture after CMV antigen stimulation. This TCR was sampled from a human donor in good health (CMV status not recorded). Some clones in this sample may be carry-over from other donors' samples.

CDR3 residues: CASSLAWGRFNSPLHF. The CDR3 region has the DNA TGTGCCAGCAGTTTGGCCTGGGGCCGCTTTAATTCACCCCTCCACTTT. The V gene is TRBV12-3 or TRBV12-4, the J gene TRBJ1-6; D perhaps matches TRBD1 (5 bases). Trimming took 3 bases from V and 6 from J, leaving 15 bases between them. CDR3 length: 16 residues.